Shown below are 5 T cell receptor beta chains from a single sample sequenced in a study of post-analysis software for immune sequencing data. General study findings and limits: Elevated frequency relative to controls characterized about 5 TRBV segments in patients, TRBV5-6, TRBV5-1 and TRBV20-1 among them.

The antigens of these receptors remain unknown. The TCR beta cDNA libraries carried unique molecular identifiers. TCRdb re-called the PCR reads with MiXCR, one entry per CDR3 protein. The table has approximately 730,000 distinct CDR3 sequences, about 43% seen once. The sequencing sample was made of blood. The receptors here all came from a girl between 10 and 17 years old with multiple sclerosis.

As concerns this clonotype: This could be a read error, since a much larger clone is one nucleotide away. V and J are TRBV7-3 and TRBJ2-7; no clear D gene. There are 11 residues in the CDR3. The germline V gene encodes CDR1 SGHTA and CDR2 FQGTGA. V lost 3 bases, J lost 3 bases, and 3 bases lay in between. The CDR3 DNA sequence: TGTGCCAGCAGCTTTTTCTACGAGCAGTACTTC. This encodes CASSFFYEQYF.

CDR3 nucleotides: TGTGCCAGCAGCTTAGCGCGTACGGTCTGGACTAATGAAAAACTGTTTTTT. Translated: CASSLARTVWTNEKLFF. The chain employs TRBV7-9 and TRBJ1-4; D gene ambiguous. The CDR3 consists of 17 residues. The germline CDR1 and CDR2 sequences are SEHNR and FQNEAQ (reference sequence). V was trimmed by 0 bases and J by 2 bases, leaving 13 bases between them.

This clonotype was counted between two and nine times. The chain carries TRBV7-8 and TRBJ2-3; 11 positions match TRBD2. V shed 0 bases, J shed 4 bases, and the junction held 6 bases outside the gene matches. The CDR3 is 17 residues long. Germline-derived CDR1 and CDR2 are SGHVS and FQNEAQ. This CDR3 reads CASSLALAGGSADTQYF. In nucleotides, the CDR3 is TGTGCCAGCAGCTTAGCGCTAGCGGGAGGTTCTGCAGATACGCAGTATTTT.

This clonotype came up a few times. V and J are TRBV6-5 and TRBJ2-7, with 8 bases aligning to TRBD2. This CDR3 has 14 residues. The V segment lost 4 bases and the J segment 4 bases; nucleotides outside the gene matches: 6. The germline CDR1 and CDR2 sequences are MNHEY and SVGAGI. DNA for the CDR3: TGTGCCAGCAGTTTAGACACGGGAGGGTACGAGCAGTACTTC. This encodes CASSLDTGGYEQYF.

The chain uses TRBV20-1 and TRBJ2-5; D is unresolved. V gave up 3 bases and J gave up 2 bases, with 10 bases separating them. CDR1 is DFQATT, CDR2 SNEGSKA, per germline (reference sequence). CDR3 length: 13 amino acids. The DNA of the CDR3 is TGCAGTGCTAGTGATCGGCCTCAAGAGACCCAGTACTTC. It is translated as CSASDRPQETQYF.